This T cell receptor beta chain comes out of a study of beta chain features in type 1 diabetes. The whole isolated RNA underwent reverse transcription, so sequencing captured expressed TCRB transcripts. Assay: immunoSEQ multiplex PCR; the TCRdb copy retains only in-frame clones and omits some. The profile covers fewer than 400,000 clones, with 6.5% to 10% appearing a single time and more than 0.4% taken by the ten largest. Germline CDR1 is SGHDT and CDR2 is YYEEEE. V was trimmed by 3 bases and J by 2 bases, leaving 9 bases between them. The CDR3 runs 14 residues. Study-level points and caveats: People with Type 1 diabetes carried modestly yet significantly shorter TCRB CDR3s in all four CD4+ subsets. Type 1 diabetes patients showed fewer insertions and more deletions at VDJ junctions.

With regard to this clone: Its specificity is not known.

Sequencing was carried out using central memory CD4+ T cells from blood. The clonotype was recovered from a young woman in good health. This chain uses TRBV5-6 with TRBJ1-5; D not resolved. The CDR3 DNA follows: TGTGCCAGCAGCTGGGGTCTTGGCAATCAGCCCCAGCATTTT. Amino acids: CASSWGLGNQPQHF.